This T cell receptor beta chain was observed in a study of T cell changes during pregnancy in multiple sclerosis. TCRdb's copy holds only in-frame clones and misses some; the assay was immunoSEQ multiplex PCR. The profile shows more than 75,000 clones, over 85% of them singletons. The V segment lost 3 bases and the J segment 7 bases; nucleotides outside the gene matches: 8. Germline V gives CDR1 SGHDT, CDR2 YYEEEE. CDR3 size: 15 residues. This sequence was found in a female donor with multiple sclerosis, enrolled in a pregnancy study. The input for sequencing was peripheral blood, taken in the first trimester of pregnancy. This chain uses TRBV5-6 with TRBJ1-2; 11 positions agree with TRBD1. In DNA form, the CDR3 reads TGTGCCAGCAGCTGGATGGACAGGGGGCCTCTTGGCTACACCTTC. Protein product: CASSWMDRGPLGYTF.